Presented here are 9 T cell receptor beta chains from one specimen sequenced in a study of T cell responses to AZD1222 COVID-19 vaccine. The assay was immunoSEQ multiplex PCR, and TCRdb's table has in-frame clones only and misses some. Here the sample spans about 100,000 clones, around 87% being singletons. Sequencing used peripheral blood, obtained on day 0 of MenACWY control vaccination. Receptors originate from an adult in good health.

The CDR3 is CASRRNTEAFF. The DNA of the CDR3 is TGTGCCAGCAGGAGGAACACTGAAGCTTTCTTT. This rearrangement joins TRBV27 to TRBJ1-1; D is undetermined. Per germline, CDR1 MNHEY and CDR2 SMNVEV (reference sequence). Trimming stripped 6 bases from V and 1 base from J, with 3 bases between. The CDR3 covers 11 residues.

J is TRBJ1-1 and V is TRBV28; maybe TRBD1 (5 bases). This CDR3 spans 11 amino acids. Trimming left V 8 bases short and J 4 bases short, with 8 bases between. CDR1 MDHEN and CDR2 SYDVKM come from the germline V gene. The CDR3 loop reads CASWGGTEAFF. The CDR3 DNA follows: TGTGCCAGCTGGGGGGGCACTGAAGCTTTCTTT.

The CDR3 DNA reads as TGTGCCAGCAGACTAGCGGGGGGAATTAGCGAGCAGTACTTC. Its translation: CASRLAGGISEQYF. This sequence joins TRBV28 and TRBJ2-7; TRBD2 matches at 12 bases. CDR1 MDHEN and CDR2 SYDVKM come from the germline V gene. This CDR3 is 14 amino acids long. The ends lost 6 bases at V and 6 bases at J; junction bases unmatched: 6.

The J gene is TRBJ1-1, the V gene TRBV6-2 or TRBV6-3; no firm D call. The V and J ends lost 4 bases and 0 bases respectively, with 9 bases between them. Germline V gene sequence: CDR1 MNHEY, CDR2 SVGEGT. The CDR3 has 14 residues. CDR3 nucleotides: TGTGCCAGCAGTTCCTGGGCCTTGAACACTGAAGCTTTCTTT. It translates to CASSSWALNTEAFF.

V is TRBV27 and J is TRBJ2-5; D may match TRBD1 or TRBD2 (5 bases each). Trimming pared 2 bases from V and 4 bases from J, leaving 11 bases between. This CDR3 is built from 14 residues. Germline CDR1 MNHEY, CDR2 SMNVEV (reference sequence). The CDR3 bases are TGTGCCAGCAGTTTAAGAGGGGACGGAGAGACCCAGTACTTC. It codes for CASSLRGDGETQYF.

This chain uses TRBV3-1 (or the pseudogene TRBV3-2) with TRBJ2-3; the D gene is possibly TRBD2 (6 bases). Germline assignment: CDR1 LGHDT and CDR2 YNNKEL (reference sequence). Trimming shortened V by 8 bases and J by 6 bases, and 18 bases separated the two germline ends. The CDR3 sequence is 14 residues long. CDR3 sequence: CASRGSGTGDTQYF. CDR3 coding DNA: TGTGCCAGCCGGGGGAGTGGGACTGGGGATACGCAGTATTTT.

This chain connects TRBV5-3 to TRBJ2-2, with 7 positions matching TRBD1. TRBV5-3 is sorted into the ORF group, with uncertain function. The CDR3 loop spans 16 amino acids. J was trimmed by 2 bases and V by 4 bases; bases with no gene match: 8. The DNA of the CDR3 is TGTGCCAGAAGCCGCCTGAGACAGGGAAACACCGGGGAGCTGTTTTTT. Translation gives CARSRLRQGNTGELFF.

This chain links TRBV7-9 with TRBJ1-2, with D tentatively TRBD1 (5 bases). This CDR3 region has 14 residues. Germline V gives CDR1 SEHNR, CDR2 FQNEAQ (reference sequence). V dropped 2 bases and J dropped 2 bases, with 9 bases sitting between them. The DNA of the CDR3 is TGTGCCAGCAGCTTATGGGACGGAAACTATGGCTACACCTTC. Its translation: CASSLWDGNYGYTF. Based on the CDR3 plus reference TRBV7-9 and TRBJ1-2, the full variable domain is DTGVSQNPRHKITKRGQNVTFRCDPISEHNRLYWYRQTLGQGPEFLTYFQNEAQLEKSRLLSDRFSAERPKGSFSTLEIQRTEQGDSAMYLCASSLWDGNYGYTFGSGTRLTVV.

V gene TRBV2 combines with J gene TRBJ2-1, with 7 positions matching TRBD1. V dropped 6 bases and J dropped 0; count of bases not matched to a gene: 2. The CDR3 consists of 14 residues. The germline gives CDR1 SNHLY, CDR2 FYNNEI. CDR3 DNA: TGTGCCAGCAGGACAGGGAGCTCCTACAATGAGCAGTTCTTC. Translation gives CASRTGSSYNEQFF.